This T cell receptor (beta chain) appears in the sequencing data of a study of blood T cell repertoires in COVID-19. Overall study context: COVID-19 samples collected from the United States, Italy and Spain covered acute and convalescent phases.

The assay was immunoSEQ multiplex PCR, and TCRdb's table has in-frame clones only and misses some. Seen here are hundreds of thousands of clones, approximately 88% observed once, and the top ten hold about 6.3%. Germline loops: CDR1 KGHSH, CDR2 LQKENI. Losses at the gene ends were 3 bases for V and 9 bases for J; bases not matched to a gene: 12. CDR3 length: 16 residues. V is TRBV18 and J is TRBJ2-1, with TRBD2 identical over 9 bases. The sequence was collected from a man in his sixties who had recovered from COVID-19. Sequenced material: peripheral blood. CDR3 in amino acids: CASSPWSSGIGSEQFF. The CDR3 DNA sequence: TGTGCCAGCTCACCGTGGTCTAGCGGGATAGGCAGTGAGCAGTTCTTC. The full variable domain, with the rest looked up from reference TRBV18 and TRBJ2-1, is NAGVMQNPRHLVRRRGQEARLRCSPMKGHSHVYWYRQLPEEGLKFMVYLQKENIIDESGMPKERFSAEFPKEGPSILRIQQVVRGDSAAYFCASSPWSSGIGSEQFFGPGTRLTVL.